A selection of T cell receptor beta chains follows, all from one sample in a study of cytomegalovirus exposure and HLA in healthy donors. The data were produced by immunoSEQ multiplex PCR, yet TCRdb's version contains in-frame clones alone and is incomplete. The sample lists around 90,000 clones, 85% seen once, with about 7.2% in the top ten. Input material: PBMCs. These receptors all stem from a man aged 40-55 years in good health and CMV-seropositive. Both conserved end residues are part of each CDR3. A D gene is named only where the DNA matches it firmly. Size is omitted from some rows. Given values are once, few, many or a class for expanded clones.

>TRBD2|.|TRBJ2-7|TRBV10-3
CAISTIAGGKEQYF
TGTGCCATCAGTACTATAGCGGGGGGTAAAGAGCAGTACTTC
>TRBD2|.|TRBJ2-1|TRBV13
CASSLGRGLAGAREQFF
TGTGCCAGCAGCTTAGGCCGAGGACTAGCGGGAGCGCGTGAGCAGTTCTTC
>TRBD2|.|TRBJ2-1|TRBV4-2
CASSQGVLAGDYNEQFF
TGTGCCAGCAGCCAAGGAGTCCTAGCGGGGGATTACAATGAGCAGTTCTTC
>TRBD2|.|TRBJ2-7|TRBV5-1
CASSLARTSGAPYEQYF
TGCGCCAGCAGCTTGGCCCGGACTAGCGGGGCCCCCTACGAGCAGTACTTC
>.|.|TRBJ1-5|TRBV7-2
CASRQGWSNQPQHF
TGTGCCAGCAGACAGGGTTGGAGCAATCAGCCCCAGCATTTT
>TRBD1|.|TRBJ1-2|TRBV4-1
CASSQVQGARDYGYTF
TGCGCCAGCAGCCAGGTACAGGGGGCGAGGGACTATGGCTACACCTTC
>.|.|TRBJ2-2|TRBV5-4
CASSSTSYNTGELFF
TGTGCCAGCAGCTCTACTAGCTACAACACCGGGGAGCTGTTTTTT
>TRBD2|.|TRBJ2-7|TRBV4-1
CASSQDSLAESSYEQYF
TGCGCCAGCAGCCAAGATTCGCTAGCGGAGAGCTCCTACGAGCAGTACTTC
>.|.|TRBJ2-2|TRBV5-5
CASSLLGGTGELFF
TGTGCCAGCAGCTTGTTGGGGGGCACCGGGGAGCTGTTTTTT
>TRBD1|.|TRBJ1-2|TRBV19
CASSPPGGFLGYTF
TGTGCCAGTAGTCCCCCAGGGGGGTTTTTAGGCTACACCTTC
>.|.|TRBJ1-2|TRBV7-8
CASSSYEPDPNYGYTF
TGTGCCAGCAGCTCGTACGAGCCCGATCCGAACTATGGCTACACCTTC
>TRBD2|.|TRBJ2-3|TRBV25-1
CASSDLRTRTQYF
TGTGCCAGCAGTGATCTTAGGACTAGGACGCAGTATTTT
>.|.|TRBJ2-7|TRBV6-5
CASSYLNRGGTYEQYF
TGTGCCAGCAGTTATCTAAACAGGGGGGGAACCTACGAGCAGTACTTC
>.|.|TRBJ2-5|TRBV4-1
CASSLSRDTLAETQYF
TGCGCCAGCAGCCTTTCGAGGGACACCCTGGCAGAGACCCAGTACTTC
>TRBD1|.|TRBJ1-5|TRBV28
CASRLGQKGNQPQHF
TGTGCCAGCAGGCTGGGACAGAAGGGAAATCAGCCCCAGCATTTT
>TRBD1|.|TRBJ2-1|TRBV27
CASSSRPGQGKQFF
TGTGCCAGCAGTTCCAGGCCGGGACAGGGGAAGCAGTTCTTC
>.|.|TRBJ1-1|TRBV11-1
CASSVDRANTEAFF
TGTGCCAGCAGCGTAGATCGCGCTAACACTGAAGCTTTCTTT
>.|.|TRBJ2-3|TRBV6-1
CASTGTGLNTQYF
TGTGCCTCCACCGGGACTGGGCTGAATACGCAGTATTTT
>.|.|TRBJ1-5|TRBV10-3
CAISETNQPQHF
TGTGCCATCAGTGAAACTAATCAGCCCCAGCATTTT
>TRBD1|once|TRBJ2-7|TRBV7-9
CASSLAGQGKYEQYF
TGTGCCAGCAGCTTAGCCGGACAGGGCAAGTACGAGCAGTACTTC
>TRBD2|once|TRBJ2-1|TRBV5-1
CASSPIAGEDNEQFF
TGCGCCAGCAGCCCCATAGCGGGGGAAGACAATGAGCAGTTCTTC
>.|.|TRBJ2-7|TRBV11-2
CASSGTVGAGYEQYF
TGTGCCAGCAGCGGGACGGTGGGGGCCGGCTACGAGCAGTACTTC
>.|.|TRBJ1-6|TRBV9
CASSFTQGGADSPLHF
TGTGCCAGCAGCTTCACTCAGGGAGGGGCGGATTCACCCCTCCACTTT
>.|.|TRBJ2-1|TRBV5-4
CASSLAARGNEQFF
TGTGCCAGCAGCTTGGCCGCCAGGGGCAATGAGCAGTTCTTC
>TRBD1|.|TRBJ2-1|TRBV6-1
CASSSGQIRYNEQFF
TGTGCCAGCAGTTCGGGACAGATCCGGTACAATGAGCAGTTCTTC
>TRBD2|.|TRBJ2-3|TRBV5-8
CASSLAGGGDTQYF
TGTGCCAGCAGCTTGGCCGGGGGGGGCGATACGCAGTATTTT
>TRBD1|.|TRBJ1-2|TRBV5-6
CASSLDQGGFYGYTF
TGTGCCAGCAGCTTAGATCAGGGGGGTTTCTATGGCTACACCTTC
>TRBD2|.|TRBJ2-5|TRBV5-1
CASSLEGPPGRGETQYF
TGCGCCAGCAGCTTGGAAGGTCCGCCCGGGAGGGGGGAGACCCAGTACTTC
>.|.|TRBJ2-5|TRBV9
CASSKTQGTLFETQYF
TGTGCCAGCAGCAAGACGCAGGGGACCCTATTCGAGACCCAGTACTTC
>TRBD2|.|TRBJ2-1|TRBV19
CASSILRGGSGNEQFF
TGTGCCAGTAGTATTCTTAGAGGCGGGAGTGGGAATGAGCAGTTCTTC
>.|.|TRBJ2-1|TRBV5-1
CASSRSRSSNEQFF
TGCGCCAGCAGCCGCTCTAGATCTAGCAATGAGCAGTTCTTC
>.|.|TRBJ1-4|TRBV2
CASSLTDEKLFF
TGTGCCAGCAGCCTGACAGATGAAAAACTGTTTTTT
>TRBD2|.|TRBJ2-7|TRBV18
CASSPSAGSYEQYF
TGTGCCAGCTCACCGTCAGCGGGGTCCTACGAGCAGTACTTC
>TRBD2|.|TRBJ2-7|TRBV7-8
CASSLVGAASGNYEQYF
TGTGCCAGCAGCTTAGTAGGGGCGGCAAGCGGGAACTACGAGCAGTACTTC
>TRBD1|.|TRBJ1-2|TRBV23-1
CASSPHTGVYGYTF
TGCGCCAGCAGTCCCCATACAGGGGTATATGGCTACACCTTC
>.|.|TRBJ1-2|TRBV5-4
CASSLELVLSYTF
TGTGCCAGCAGCTTGGAACTAGTACTGAGCTACACCTTC
>TRBD2|.|TRBJ2-1|TRBV27
CASSRGSSSYNEQFF
TGTGCCAGCAGTCGCGGGAGTAGCTCCTACAATGAGCAGTTCTTC
>.|.|TRBJ1-2|TRBV27
CASSSNLGGSYGYTF
TGTGCCAGCAGTTCCAATTTGGGGGGTTCCTATGGCTACACCTTC
>TRBD1|.|TRBJ1-5|TRBV6-6
CASSAGTDYDQPQHF
TGTGCCAGCAGTGCAGGGACAGATTATGATCAGCCCCAGCATTTT
>TRBD2|.|TRBJ2-7|TRBV10-2
CASRLAVTYEQYF
TGCGCCAGCAGGCTAGCGGTAACCTACGAGCAGTACTTC
>.|.|TRBJ1-2|TRBV6-5
CASSYSMAAQHYGYTF
TGTGCCAGCAGTTACTCGATGGCAGCGCAACACTATGGCTACACCTTC
>.|.|TRBJ2-1|TRBV5-1
CASRRDSNNEQFF
TGCGCCAGCAGGAGGGACTCCAACAATGAGCAGTTCTTC
>.|.|TRBJ1-2|TRBV7-8
CASSLWSGGYTF
TGTGCCAGCAGCTTATGGTCAGGTGGCTACACCTTC
>.|.|TRBJ2-7|TRBV7-2
CASSQQGAYEQYF
TGTGCCAGCAGCCAACAGGGTGCCTACGAGCAGTACTTC
>TRBD2|.|TRBJ2-7|TRBV28
CASSSAVAGGYEQYF
TGTGCCAGCAGTTCCGCTGTAGCGGGAGGGTACGAGCAGTACTTC
>TRBD2|few|TRBJ2-3|TRBV29-1
CSVENAGGPRTDTQYF
TGCAGCGTTGAAAACGCGGGGGGGCCGCGCACAGATACGCAGTATTTT
>.|.|TRBJ1-2|TRBV9
CASSGPQPGKIYGYTF
TGTGCCAGCAGCGGCCCCCAGCCGGGGAAAATCTATGGCTACACCTTC
>TRBD2|.|TRBJ2-1|TRBV5-4
CASSLRLAGGNEQFF
TGTGCCAGCAGCTTGAGGCTAGCGGGTGGGAATGAGCAGTTCTTC
>TRBD2|.|TRBJ2-7|TRBV7-6
CASSISGGQVSAYEQYF
TGTGCCAGCAGCATCAGCGGGGGCCAGGTCTCGGCCTACGAGCAGTACTTC
>TRBD1|once|TRBJ2-6|TRBV28
CASSLWGQTGANVLTF
TGTGCCAGCAGTTTATGGGGACAGACTGGGGCCAACGTCCTGACTTTC
>.|.|TRBJ2-7|TRBV7-6
CASSLRESDEQYF
TGTGCCAGCAGCCTAAGGGAGAGTGACGAGCAGTACTTC
>TRBD1|.|TRBJ1-3|TRBV28
CASRGDRGGDAIYF
TGTGCCAGCAGGGGAGACAGGGGCGGAGACGCCATATATTTT
>TRBD1|few|TRBJ1-2|TRBV29-1
CSVEKTGYYGYTF
TGCAGCGTTGAGAAGACAGGGTACTATGGCTACACCTTC
>.|.|TRBJ2-3|TRBV5-1
CASSLEAVPRTDTQYF
TGCGCCAGCAGCTTGGAAGCGGTTCCGAGGACAGATACGCAGTATTTT
>TRBD2|.|TRBJ2-3|TRBV11-3
CASSPATSRDTQYF
TGTGCCAGCAGCCCGGCGACTAGCAGGGATACGCAGTATTTT